These 19 T cell receptor beta chains were all obtained from the same sample, sequenced in a study of blood T cells in healthy people across ages. A second roughly 7 to 11 cycle PCR used barcoded and J-beta primers. TCRdb itself ran the 5' RACE reads through MiXCR, one entry per CDR3 protein. The table records approximately 1.5 million distinct CDR3 sequences, roughly 32% of them present only once. The sample was blood. The origin of the receptors is a woman in her 30s in good health.

On this clonotype: One base away lies a much larger clone, so this may be a sequencing read error. The gene calls are TRBV29-1 and TRBJ2-1, with D maybe TRBD1 (5 bases). The ends were cut back, 5 bases at V and 9 bases at J, with 17 bases in the middle. The CDR3 length is 13 residues. Germline CDR1 reads SQVTM; CDR2 reads ANQGSEA. Here the CDR3 DNA reads TGCAGCGTTTACCGGGCCACAGGCAGTGAGCAGTTCTTC. It yields the protein CSVYRATGSEQFF.

The rearrangement uses TRBV3-1 and TRBJ2-1; 7 nucleotides align to TRBD2. Germline V lookup: CDR1 LGHDT, CDR2 YNNKEL (reference sequence). Trimming at V came to 1 base and at J to 8 bases, leaving 2 bases not matched to a gene. CDR3 size: 13 residues. The CDR3 nucleotides read TGTGCCAGCAGCCAAGGGGGAGGGGATGAGCAGTTCTTC. Amino acids: CASSQGGGDEQFF.

The chain employs TRBV10-3 and TRBJ2-1; D is perhaps TRBD2 (6 bases). Per germline, CDR1 ENHRY and CDR2 SYGVKD. This CDR3 spans 14 amino acids. Deletions cut 11 bases from V and 13 bases from J, with 27 bases between. The CDR3 coding sequence is TGTGCCGTTCCACATACAGGAGGGATAGAGACCCAGTTCTTC. As protein: CAVPHTGGIETQFF.

V is TRBV7-9 and J is TRBJ2-2; D remains unclear. The germline V gene has CDR1 SEHNR and CDR2 FQNEAQ (reference sequence). Deletions cut 4 bases from V and 5 bases from J, with 11 bases between. This CDR3 contains 14 residues. CDR3 sequence (DNA): TGTGCCAGCAGCTCCGGACCCCGGACCGGGGAGCTGTTTTTT. Translating it yields CASSSGPRTGELFF.

The chain links TRBV6-2 or TRBV6-3 to TRBJ2-1; D might be TRBD2 (5 bases). V gave up 7 bases and J gave up 9 bases, with 19 bases separating them. Germline V gene sequence: CDR1 MNHEY, CDR2 SVGEGT. The CDR3 contains 14 residues. The CDR3 region is CASNLALQGLEQFF. The CDR3 region has the DNA TGTGCCAGCAACCTAGCTCTCCAAGGCCTTGAGCAGTTCTTC.

The V gene is TRBV27, the J gene TRBJ2-7; D gene ambiguous. Germline-derived CDR1 and CDR2 are MNHEY and SMNVEV (reference sequence). Trimming cost V 4 bases and J 1 base, with 11 bases left between them. This CDR3 has 14 amino acids. The CDR3 sequence: CASSSRAVSYEQYF. The CDR3 DNA follows: TGTGCCAGCAGTTCCCGGGCAGTATCCTACGAGCAGTACTTC.

There are a few counts of this clonotype. The chain recombines TRBV15 with TRBJ2-7; a possible D gene is TRBD1 (6 bases). CDR3 length equals 14 residues. Trimming pared 3 bases from V and 8 bases from J, leaving 17 bases between. The germline V gene encodes CDR1 LNHNV and CDR2 YYDKDF (reference sequence). CDR3 sequence: CATSSGGQKDKQYF. The DNA of the CDR3 is TGTGCCACCAGCAGTGGGGGACAAAAAGATAAGCAGTACTTC.

The sample holds many counts of this clonotype. The chain carries TRBV29-1 and TRBJ2-7; 9 bases align to TRBD2. V dropped 5 bases and J dropped 5; count of bases not matched to a gene: 7. The germline gives CDR1 SQVTM, CDR2 ANQGSEA. CDR3 size: 13 residues. The CDR3 protein is CSVLSLAGDEQYF. The DNA of the CDR3 is TGCAGCGTTCTTTCTTTAGCGGGAGACGAGCAGTACTTC.

This rearrangement joins TRBV30 to TRBJ1-4; D is uncertain. In germline, CDR1 is GTSNPN, CDR2 SVGIG (reference sequence). The CDR3 length is 14 residues. The V and J ends lost 3 bases and 10 bases respectively, with 18 bases between them. CDR3 region: CAWSNKGVKIKLFF. The DNA of the CDR3 is TGTGCCTGGAGCAACAAGGGTGTCAAGATAAAACTGTTTTTT.

The chain has TRBV2 and TRBJ2-7, with TRBD1 identical over 7 bases. Germline V CDR1 and CDR2: SNHLY, FYNNEI. The trim removed 4 bases at V and 4 bases at J, leaving 7 bases unmatched. The CDR3 extends over 14 amino acids. The CDR3 region is CASSAGRQGYEQYF. The CDR3 DNA reads as TGTGCCAGCAGTGCAGGGAGACAGGGATACGAGCAGTACTTC.

The sample holds a few counts of this clonotype. CDR3 DNA sequence: TGTGCCAGCAGGCTCAGGGGGCCAGACACTGAAGCTTTCTTT. Amino acid sequence: CASRLRGPDTEAFF. This rearrangement joins TRBV2 to TRBJ1-1; TRBD1 aligns across 8 bases. The germline V gene encodes CDR1 SNHLY and CDR2 FYNNEI. The junction had 6 bases not matched to a gene; V was cut back by 6 bases and J by 3 bases. This CDR3 comprises 14 residues.

This clonotype occurred a few times. The J gene is TRBJ1-4, the V gene TRBV11-2, with 9 bases lining up with TRBD1. Germline values: CDR1 SGHAT, CDR2 FQNNGV. V was clipped by 5 bases and J by 8 bases; unmatched bases: 9. The CDR3 is 15 amino acids. CDR3 in amino acids: CASSDRTGAGEKLFF. The CDR3, as DNA: TGTGCCAGCAGCGACAGGACAGGGGCTGGGGAAAAACTGTTTTTT.

The chain is built from TRBV5-1 and TRBJ2-4; no reliable D call. Trimming shortened V by 0 bases and J by 13 bases, and 14 bases separated the two germline ends. The CDR3 has 13 residues. Germline values: CDR1 SGHRS, CDR2 YFSETQ. The CDR3 protein is CASSLAPSDGQYF. DNA of the CDR3: TGCGCCAGCAGCTTGGCCCCCTCCGACGGGCAGTACTTC.

To note about this clonotype: A junction boundary mismatches the germline segment, possibly from a read error. The V and J genes are TRBV9 and TRBJ1-2, with 11 positions matching TRBD1. This CDR3 has 16 amino acids. The germline CDR1 and CDR2 sequences are SGDLS and YYNGEE. The CDR3 loop is CASSVDDRTGGYSYTF. CDR3 DNA: TGTGCCAGCAGCGTAGACGATAGGACAGGGGGCTATAGCTACACCTTC.

The chain carries TRBV12-3 or TRBV12-4 and TRBJ2-1; 10 nucleotides align to TRBD2. V lost 2 bases to trimming and J lost 6 bases; unmatched junction nucleotides: 7. The CDR3 totals 16 residues. The CDR3 nucleotides read TGTGCCAGCAGTTTACAATCTAGCGGGAGCCCCAATGAGCAGTTCTTC. This translates into CASSLQSSGSPNEQFF.

The V call is TRBV10-2, the J call TRBJ1-2; no firm D call. Germline V lookup: CDR1 WSHSY, CDR2 SAAADI. V was cut by 4 bases and J by 5 bases, with 5 bases left in between. This CDR3 is 11 amino acids long. CDR3 DNA sequence: TGCGCCAGCAGTGGAGAGTATGGCTACACCTTC. Protein: CASSGEYGYTF.

This clonotype has only a few counts. The V gene is TRBV20-1, the J gene TRBJ1-2; 9 bases line up with TRBD1. V shed 6 bases and J 8 bases; nucleotides not matched to a gene: 7. Germline V gives CDR1 DFQATT, CDR2 SNEGSKA (reference sequence). The CDR3 runs to 12 residues. This CDR3 is CSAKTGTGGYTF. The CDR3 nucleotides read TGCAGTGCCAAAACCGGGACAGGGGGCTACACCTTC.

CDR3 sequence: CASSGTGVTNYEQYF. DNA of the CDR3: TGTGCCAGCAGTGGGACTGGTGTAACAAACTACGAGCAGTACTTC. The gene calls are TRBV2 and TRBJ2-7; TRBD2 is a possible D gene (5 bases). With 4 bases removed from V and 3 bases from J, the gap between germline ends came to 16 bases. CDR3 length equals 15 residues. Germline V gene data show CDR1 as SNHLY and CDR2 as FYNNEI.

This sequence joins TRBV20-1 and TRBJ2-3, with D unresolved. Per germline, CDR1 DFQATT and CDR2 SNEGSKA (reference sequence). CDR3 length: 17 residues. The V end was cut by 3 bases, the J end by 6 bases, with 25 bases between. CDR3 DNA: TGCAGTGCTAGTGATCCCGCCATAGGGTTTCTAAGGGATACGCAGTATTTT. This translates into CSASDPAIGFLRDTQYF.